The rows below give T cell receptor beta chains drawn from one sample of a study of T cell repertoires in cytomegalovirus infection. Via MiXCR, TCRdb re-called the reads, giving one row per CDR3 protein. The table records around 300,000 distinct CDR3 sequences, roughly 25% of them present only once. Sequenced input: PBMCs. The receptor source for this set is a human donor in good health (CMV status not recorded). Some clones in this sample may be carry-over from other donors' samples. The CDR3 runs from the conserved cysteine through the conserved F or W. A D gene is named only where the DNA matches it firmly. Where a row states a size, it is once, few, many or the class of an expanded clone; other rows omit it.

v_gene	j_gene	d_gene	abundance	CDR3aa	CDR3nt
TRBV20-1	TRBJ2-1	.	.	CSAPTRADNEQFF	TGCAGTGCTCCGACGAGGGCGGACAATGAGCAGTTCTTC
TRBV5-4	TRBJ2-1	TRBD2	.	CASSSRASGKNEQFF	TGTGCCAGCAGCTCGCGGGCTAGCGGGAAAAATGAGCAGTTCTTC
TRBV5-1	TRBJ1-2	.	.	CASSFSTGAYGYTF	TGCGCCAGCAGCTTCAGCACAGGAGCCTATGGCTACACCTTC
TRBV5-6	TRBJ2-7	.	few	CASSPLGTVSYEQYF	TGTGCCAGCAGCCCCCTGGGGACGGTCTCCTACGAGCAGTACTTC
TRBV5-4	TRBJ2-5	.	.	CASSFGPSEQETQYF	TGTGCCAGCAGCTTTGGGCCATCCGAACAAGAGACCCAGTACTTC
TRBV24-1	TRBJ2-1	.	.	CATSDFSGAENEQFF	TGTGCCACCAGTGATTTTTCAGGGGCGGAAAATGAGCAGTTCTTC
TRBV29-1	TRBJ2-1	TRBD2	.	CSVDLWTSGSRGEQFF	TGCAGCGTTGATCTTTGGACTAGCGGGAGTAGGGGCGAGCAGTTCTTC
TRBV20-1	TRBJ2-2	.	few	CSARDLYLMGSGELFF	TGCAGTGCTAGAGATCTCTACCTGATGGGTTCCGGGGAGCTGTTTTTT
TRBV7-2	TRBJ2-3	.	many	CASSRWISGANRDTQYF	TGTGCCAGCAGCCGGTGGATTAGCGGAGCGAACCGAGATACGCAGTATTTT
TRBV7-2	TRBJ2-1	TRBD1	many	CASSIYRGTYNEQFF	TGTGCCAGCAGCATTTACAGGGGTACCTACAATGAGCAGTTCTTC
TRBV6-1	TRBJ2-1	.	many	CASRLESADNEQFF	TGTGCCAGCCGCCTAGAAAGTGCTGACAATGAGCAGTTCTTC
TRBV2	TRBJ2-1	.	.	CASSEGFNEQFF	TGTGCCAGCAGTGAAGGGTTCAATGAGCAGTTCTTC
TRBV2	TRBJ2-7	.	.	CASSGGGGEQYF	TGTGCCAGCTCGGGCGGAGGGGGCGAGCAGTACTTC
TRBV11-2	TRBJ2-7	.	.	CASSLGLGAGEQYF	TGTGCCAGCAGCTTAGGGCTAGGGGCGGGCGAGCAGTACTTC
TRBV5-1	TRBJ2-3	TRBD1	.	CASNPGTGYRTDTQYF	TGCGCCAGCAACCCCGGGACAGGGTACCGCACAGATACGCAGTATTTT
TRBV12-3/TRBV12-4	TRBJ1-2	.	.	CASSFWVSEIGYGYTF	TGTGCCAGCAGTTTTTGGGTCTCGGAGATCGGCTATGGCTACACCTTC
TRBV4-3	TRBJ2-2	TRBD1	few	CASSHDRGTGELFF	TGCGCCAGCAGCCACGACAGGGGGACCGGGGAGCTGTTTTTT
TRBV19	TRBJ2-2	.	.	CASSIAVPTGELFF	TGTGCCAGTAGTATAGCGGTACCCACCGGGGAGCTGTTTTTT
TRBV28	TRBJ2-2	TRBD1	.	CASNDRVLWTGELFF	TGTGCCAGCAATGACAGGGTCTTATGGACCGGGGAGCTGTTTTTT
TRBV20-1	TRBJ1-2	.	.	CSARDGYGYTF	TGCAGTGCTAGAGATGGCTATGGCTACACCTTC
TRBV29-1	TRBJ2-2	.	.	CSAQDVGELFF	TGCAGCGCCCAAGACGTCGGGGAGCTGTTTTTT
TRBV5-4	TRBJ2-3	.	.	CASTFGGQSPTDTQYF	TGTGCCAGCACCTTCGGCGGACAGTCCCCCACAGATACGCAGTATTTT
TRBV2	TRBJ1-1	.	few	CASSVEGNTEAFF	TGTGCCAGCAGTGTTGAGGGTAACACTGAAGCTTTCTTT
TRBV28	TRBJ2-7	TRBD2	.	CASSRSGRTSEQYF	TGTGCCAGCAGCCGAAGCGGGAGAACGAGCGAGCAGTACTTC
TRBV28	TRBJ2-1	TRBD2	.	CASSLISGGYYNEQFF	TGTGCCAGCAGTTTAATAAGCGGGGGTTACTACAATGAGCAGTTCTTC
TRBV6-5	TRBJ2-1	.	few	CASSYSPAAALREQFF	TGTGCCAGCAGTTACTCCCCTGCGGCTGCCCTTCGTGAGCAGTTCTTC
TRBV5-1	TRBJ2-1	TRBD2	.	CASSLAGLAAGHEQFF	TGCGCCAGCAGCTTGGCGGGACTAGCTGCAGGTCATGAGCAGTTCTTC
TRBV24-1	TRBJ1-5	TRBD1	few	CATSDGTGRNQPQHF	TGTGCCACCAGTGATGGGACAGGTCGCAATCAGCCCCAGCATTTT
TRBV20-1	TRBJ2-3	TRBD2	few	CSARRGGSGTDTQYF	TGCAGTGCTCGCCGCGGGGGGAGCGGTACAGATACGCAGTATTTT
TRBV6-1	TRBJ2-5	.	many	CASSLMQAGQETQYF	TGTGCCAGCAGTCTAATGCAGGCAGGCCAAGAGACCCAGTACTTC
TRBV6-2/TRBV6-3	TRBJ1-1	.	.	CASSYSVLTEAFF	TGTGCCAGCAGTTACTCTGTGTTGACTGAAGCTTTCTTT
TRBV2	TRBJ1-6	TRBD1	once	CASSEGQGRSPLHF	TGTGCCAGCAGTGAAGGACAGGGTCGGTCACCCCTCCACTTT
TRBV7-7	TRBJ2-1	TRBD2	.	CASSLAGLAGRPRGVNEQFF	TGTGCTAGCAGCTTAGCGGGACTAGCGGGGCGGCCCCGGGGGGTGAATGAGCAGTTCTTC
TRBV12-3/TRBV12-4	TRBJ1-6	.	.	CASSFEANNSPLHF	TGTGCCAGCAGTTTTGAGGCTAATAATTCACCCCTCCACTTT
TRBV11-2	TRBJ2-1	.	.	CASSMRGLSEQFF	TGTGCCAGCAGCATGAGGGGCCTGAGTGAGCAGTTCTTC
TRBV6-2/TRBV6-3	TRBJ2-1	.	.	CASSYSQTGGYNEQFF	TGTGCCAGCAGTTACTCGCAGACTGGCGGCTACAATGAGCAGTTCTTC
TRBV5-4	TRBJ2-5	.	few	CASRSSSVETQYF	TGTGCCAGCAGAAGCTCAAGCGTGGAGACCCAGTACTTC
TRBV11-2	TRBJ2-7	TRBD2	.	CASSLDPAGVGEQYF	TGTGCCAGCAGCTTAGATCCGGCGGGAGTGGGAGAGCAGTACTTC
TRBV28	TRBJ1-1	TRBD1	few	CASSSLTGGINTEAFF	TGTGCCAGCAGTTCTTTAACAGGGGGCATAAACACTGAAGCTTTCTTT
TRBV7-3	TRBJ2-3	TRBD2	.	CASSSATGGDTDTQYF	TGTGCCAGCAGCTCAGCAACGGGGGGGGACACAGATACGCAGTATTTT
TRBV7-2	TRBJ2-3	TRBD2	many	CASSYRTSGSTDTQYF	TGTGCCAGCAGCTACCGGACTAGCGGGAGCACAGATACGCAGTATTTT
TRBV11-2	TRBJ2-2	TRBD2	.	CASSLTSGGAGELFF	TGTGCCAGCAGCCTAACTAGCGGGGGGGCCGGGGAGCTGTTTTTT
TRBV29-1	TRBJ2-1	.	.	CSVRPDSLYNEQFF	TGCAGCGTTCGCCCGGACTCCCTCTACAATGAGCAGTTCTTC
TRBV12-3/TRBV12-4	TRBJ1-1	.	.	CASTLWGIKTEAFF	TGTGCCAGCACCCTTTGGGGGATTAAGACTGAAGCTTTCTTT
TRBV19	TRBJ1-1	TRBD1	.	CASSIRTGGTEAFF	TGTGCCAGTAGTATCCGGACAGGGGGCACTGAAGCTTTCTTT
TRBV7-9	TRBJ2-7	.	.	CASSLLGNDEQYF	TGTGCCAGCAGCTTATTAGGGAATGACGAGCAGTACTTC
TRBV5-1	TRBJ1-1	.	few	CASSIPGRQNTEAFF	TGCGCCAGCAGCATACCGGGACGGCAGAACACTGAAGCTTTCTTT
TRBV7-4	TRBJ1-5	TRBD1	.	CASSQTTGNLNQPQHF	TGTGCCAGCAGTCAAACGACAGGGAACCTCAATCAGCCCCAGCATTTT
TRBV7-9	TRBJ1-5	.	.	CASTRESNQPQHF	TGTGCCAGCACAAGGGAGAGCAATCAGCCCCAGCATTTT
TRBV28	TRBJ2-5	.	many	CASSSTRVGETQYF	TGTGCCAGCAGTTCCACGAGGGTCGGGGAGACCCAGTACTTC
TRBV24-1	TRBJ2-5	.	.	CATRRDCIQETQYF	TGTGCCACCAGGCGCGACTGTATCCAAGAGACCCAGTACTTC
TRBV6-1	TRBJ2-1	TRBD2	.	CASSALAGGSNEQFF	TGTGCCAGCAGTGCATTAGCGGGGGGCTCGAATGAGCAGTTCTTC
TRBV7-6	TRBJ2-3	.	many	CASSLSGGSTDTQYF	TGTGCCAGCAGCTTATCGGGCGGTTCGACAGATACGCAGTATTTT
TRBV6-1	TRBJ2-3	.	few	CASRPPGEDTQYF	TGTGCCAGCAGACCCCCGGGAGAGGATACGCAGTATTTT
TRBV6-2/TRBV6-3	TRBJ1-5	.	few	CASSYRGSQPQHF	TGTGCCAGCAGTTACAGGGGTTCGCAGCCCCAGCATTTT